Listed here are 26 T cell receptor beta chains from one sample, sequenced in a study of low-dose radiotherapy and immunotherapy resistance in tumors (dated 2022 in TCRdb). Superscript III and a set of TRAV- and TRBV-specific primers were used to synthesize first-strand cDNA, so that both TCRalpha and TCRbeta chains were covered. TCRs were amplified for 20 to 25 PCR cycles with Phusion, using a constant-region primer paired with the adapter attached to the V primers. Clones were called with MiXCR by TCRdb after fastp trimmed the public reads at Q25, and only in-frame beta chains were retained. Under each unique CDR3 protein, matching rows form one entry showing the most common genes and DNA. Recorded for this sample are 16,000 or so distinct CDR3 sequences; approximately 74% of them occurred a single time. The leading ten clones occupy about 10% of the sample. The receptors shown here come from a human donor with advanced metastatic prostate, ovarian, gallbladder or colorectal cancer (not recorded which). This table probably holds off-target reads from a library built for another chain.

J is TRBJ1-1 and V is TRBV6-2 or TRBV6-3, with 8 bases aligning to TRBD1. V lost 6 bases and J lost 0; bases outside the gene matches: 3. The germline CDR1 and CDR2 sequences are MNHEY and SVGEGT. CDR3 length: 14 residues. The CDR3 spells CASRRQGLNTEAFF. In nucleotides, the CDR3 is TGTGCCAGCAGACGACAGGGGCTGAACACTGAAGCTTTCTTT.

This chain uses TRBV28 with TRBJ1-1, with 7 bases aligning to TRBD1. V lost 3 bases to trimming and J lost 4 bases; unmatched junction nucleotides: 5. CDR3 length equals 14 residues. Germline CDR1 MDHEN, CDR2 SYDVKM. The CDR3 DNA is TGTGCCAGCAGTTTGGGCAGGGGGGGCACTGAAGCTTTCTTT. Protein sequence: CASSLGRGGTEAFF.

V gene TRBV19 combines with J gene TRBJ1-1, with 8 nucleotides matching TRBD1. Germline loops: CDR1 LNHDA, CDR2 SQIVND (reference sequence). V lost 8 bases and J lost 0; bases outside the gene matches: 8. The CDR3 is made up of 15 amino acids. The CDR3 nucleotides are TGTGCCAGTCGGGCCGGGACAGGATTGAACACTGAAGCTTTCTTT. This translates into CASRAGTGLNTEAFF.

The gene calls are TRBV27 and TRBJ1-2; D is unclear. The V and J ends lost 5 bases and 8 bases respectively, with 18 bases between them. Germline V gene lookup returns CDR1 MNHEY and CDR2 SMNVEV (reference sequence). CDR3 length equals 14 residues. The DNA for the CDR3 is TGTGCCAGCAGTGCAGGAGGGCAGAGAGACGGCTACACCTTC. Translating it yields CASSAGGQRDGYTF.

This chain uses TRBV10-3 with TRBJ1-5; 8 bases are a match to TRBD1. The CDR3 loop spans 13 amino acids. The ends lost 5 bases at V and 4 bases at J; junction bases unmatched: 1. From germline, CDR1 is ENHRY and CDR2 SYGVKD. This chain's CDR3 is CAISRQGNQPQHF. CDR3 sequence (DNA): TGTGCCATCAGTAGACAGGGGAATCAGCCCCAGCATTTT.

The count of this clonotype is one. The J gene is TRBJ1-1, the V gene TRBV27; D gene uncertain. Germline assignment: CDR1 MNHEY and CDR2 SMNVEV (reference sequence). Between the trimmed V and J ends, which lost 2 bases and 11 bases, there was a span of 15 bases. This CDR3 spans 13 amino acids. In DNA form, the CDR3 reads TGTGCCAGCAGTTTACCCCCTAGTCCTAAGGCTTTCTTT. It encodes CASSLPPSPKAFF.

This clonotype was counted a few times. The chain employs TRBV15 and TRBJ1-1; D gene ambiguous. V was cut by 9 bases and J by 0 bases, with 14 bases left in between. CDR1 and CDR2 from the germline V gene are LNHNV and YYDKDF (reference sequence). CDR3 length: 14 residues. The chain's CDR3 is CATSGRTMNTEAFF. In DNA, the CDR3 is TGTGCCACGTCTGGCAGAACCATGAACACTGAAGCTTTCTTT. Based on the CDR3 plus reference TRBV15 and TRBJ1-1, the full variable domain is DAMVIQNPRYQVTQFGKPVTLSCSQTLNHNVMYWYQQKSSQAPKLLFHYYDKDFNNEADTPDNFQSRRPNTSFCFLDIRSPGLGDTAMYLCATSGRTMNTEAFFGQGTRLTVV.

The table lists this clonotype with a count of one. The rearrangement uses TRBV18 and TRBJ1-1, with TRBD1 matching over 8 bases. From germline, CDR1 is KGHSH and CDR2 LQKENI. The CDR3 spans 15 residues. After removal of 4 bases from V and 3 bases from J, the junction contained 7 bases not matched to a gene. The CDR3: CASSQPTGGYTEAFF. The CDR3 DNA follows: TGTGCCAGCTCACAACCCACAGGGGGGTACACTGAAGCTTTCTTT. Full variable domain (outside the CDR3, taken from reference TRBV18 and TRBJ1-1): NAGVMQNPRHLVRRRGQEARLRCSPMKGHSHVYWYRQLPEEGLKFMVYLQKENIIDESGMPKERFSAEFPKEGPSILRIQQVVRGDSAAYFCASSQPTGGYTEAFFGQGTRLTVV.

The chain has TRBV6-1 and TRBJ2-7; D is unresolved. CDR3 length: 14 amino acids. The ends were cut back, 7 bases at V and 0 bases at J, with 13 bases in the middle. Germline V gene sequence: CDR1 MNHNS, CDR2 SASEGT. CDR3 sequence: CASNLQGSSYEQYF. Written as DNA, the CDR3 is TGTGCCAGCAACCTCCAAGGGTCCTCCTACGAGCAGTACTTC.

This clonotype was seen a handful of times. This chain links TRBV28 with TRBJ2-3; D call uncertain. V lost 5 bases, J lost 5 bases, and 11 bases lay in between. CDR1 and CDR2 (germline): MDHEN, SYDVKM. The CDR3 length is 13 residues. CDR3 residues: CASSIPNEDTQYF. The CDR3, as DNA: TGTGCCAGCAGTATTCCGAACGAAGATACGCAGTATTTT.

The V and J genes are TRBV5-1 and TRBJ2-2; D remains unclear. With 0 bases removed from V and 3 bases from J, the gap between germline ends came to 3 bases. The CDR3 runs 13 residues. The germline CDR1 and CDR2 sequences are SGHRS and YFSETQ. CDR3 coding DNA: TGCGCCAGCAGCTTGGACTACACCGGGGAGCTGTTTTTT. This encodes CASSLDYTGELFF.

To note about this clonotype: One end of the junction is discordant with germline, which a read error may explain. J is TRBJ2-7 and V is TRBV5-3, with TRBD2 matching over 8 bases. TRBV5-3 is known as an ORF, though its function is uncertain. This CDR3 has 15 residues. In nucleotides, the CDR3 is TGTGCCAGCAGCTTGGGGAGCGGGAGTGTCTACGAGCAGTACTTC. Its protein product is CASSLGSGSVYEQYF.

The rearrangement uses TRBV28 and TRBJ2-1; D unclear. The CDR3 runs 13 residues. V lost 2 bases and J 4 bases, leaving 6 bases between the germline ends. Germline CDR1 reads MDHEN; CDR2 reads SYDVKM. CDR3 protein: CASSLNGYNEQFF. CDR3 DNA: TGTGCCAGCAGTTTAAACGGATACAATGAGCAGTTCTTC.

The rearrangement joins TRBV5-5 to TRBJ2-3; no reliable D call. The V gene lost 4 bases and the J gene lost 6 bases, with 9 bases spanning the gap. In germline, CDR1 is SGHKS, CDR2 YYEKEE (reference sequence). CDR3 length: 12 residues. CDR3: CASSPMGDTQYF. CDR3 bases: TGTGCCAGCAGCCCAATGGGCGATACGCAGTATTTT. The entire variable domain, with the rest obtained from reference TRBV5-5 and TRBJ2-3, is as follows: DAGVTQSPTHLIKTRGQQVTLRCSPISGHKSVSWYQQVLGQGPQFIFQYYEKEERGRGNFPDRFSARQFPNYSSELNVNALLLGDSALYLCASSPMGDTQYFGPGTRLTVL.

This clonotype was recorded once. Written as DNA, the CDR3 is TGTGCCAGCAGGATACCCGGGACTAGCGGCCAAGAGACCCAGTACTTC. Translating gives CASRIPGTSGQETQYF. The chain combines TRBV2 with TRBJ2-5; TRBD2 matches at 11 bases. CDR1 is SNHLY, CDR2 FYNNEI, per germline. V trimming: 6 bases; J trimming: 1 base; junction bases outside the gene matches: 7. CDR3 length: 16 residues.

The chain recombines TRBV2 with TRBJ1-3; tentatively, D is TRBD1 (5 bases). The germline CDR1 and CDR2 sequences are SNHLY and FYNNEI. The V end was cut by 1 base, the J end by 0 bases, with 7 bases between. This CDR3 comprises 15 residues. The CDR3 reads CASSEGTPSGNTIYF. The CDR3 DNA follows: TGTGCCAGCAGTGAAGGGACACCCTCTGGAAACACCATATATTTT.

A few counts support this clonotype. The rearrangement uses TRBV5-1 and TRBJ2-3; D possibly corresponds to TRBD2 (6 bases). CDR3 length: 15 residues. Between the trimmed V and J ends, which lost 0 bases and 5 bases, there was a span of 13 bases. CDR1 SGHRS and CDR2 YFSETQ come from the germline V gene. The CDR3 here is CASSLGHTGGDTQYF. The CDR3 DNA reads as TGCGCCAGCAGCTTGGGTCACACCGGGGGAGATACGCAGTATTTT.

This rearrangement joins TRBV6-5 to TRBJ1-2, with TRBD1 matching 7 bases. The CDR3 consists of 14 residues. CDR1 MNHEY and CDR2 SVGAGI come from the germline V gene. V was pared by 7 bases and J by 5 bases, with 10 bases of the junction left unmatched. CDR3 region: CASTTTGRQYGYTF. In nucleotides, the CDR3 is TGTGCCAGCACCACGACAGGGCGGCAGTATGGCTACACCTTC.

The gene calls are TRBV7-2 and TRBJ2-3; D is undetermined. This CDR3 has 12 amino acids. The germline V and J ends were trimmed by 5 bases and 0 bases, with 3 bases remaining between them. Germline CDR1 SGHTA, CDR2 FQGNSA. The CDR3 DNA reads as TGTGCCAGCAGCCAAAGCACAGATACGCAGTATTTT. Protein product: CASSQSTDTQYF.

The rearrangement uses TRBV15 and TRBJ2-3; D not certain. The CDR3 is made up of 13 amino acids. Germline lookup yields CDR1 LNHNV and CDR2 YYDKDF (reference sequence). V was clipped by 5 bases and J by 1 base, with 7 bases between them. The CDR3 here is CATSRVGTDTQYF. CDR3 DNA sequence: TGTGCCACCAGCCGGGTCGGCACAGATACGCAGTATTTT.

The chain is built from TRBV2 and TRBJ1-3, with D hard to call. Trimming left V 8 bases short and J 0 bases short, with 8 bases between. Germline V CDR1 and CDR2: SNHLY, FYNNEI. This CDR3 is 13 amino acids long. Written as DNA, the CDR3 is TGTGCCAGCCGGGATCCCTCTGGAAACACCATATATTTT. Translation gives CASRDPSGNTIYF. Together with reference TRBV2 and TRBJ1-3, the CDR3 gives the full variable domain: EPEVTQTPSHQVTQMGQEVILRCVPISNHLYFYWYRQILGQKVEFLVSFYNNEISEKSEIFDDQFSVERPDGSNFTLKIRSTKLEDSAMYFCASRDPSGNTIYFGEGSWLTVV.

This sequence joins TRBV4-2 and TRBJ2-1, with TRBD2 matching 14 bases. The J segment lost 7 bases and the V segment lost 6 bases, leaving 8 bases of the junction unmatched. The CDR3 totals 16 residues. From germline, CDR1 is LGHNA and CDR2 YNFKEQ. The CDR3 DNA sequence: TGTGCCAGCAGTACCCGGACTAGCGGGAGGTGGAATGAGCAGTTCTTC. Translated: CASSTRTSGRWNEQFF.

The chain is built from TRBV7-2 and TRBJ1-4; TRBD1 is a possible D gene (6 bases). Germline lookup yields CDR1 SGHTA and CDR2 FQGNSA. V lost 8 bases, J lost 8 bases, and 15 bases lay in between. This CDR3 region has 13 residues. CDR3 sequence reads: CASGRGEKEKLFF. Written as DNA, the CDR3 is TGTGCCAGCGGCAGGGGCGAAAAGGAAAAACTGTTTTTT.

This chain links TRBV29-1 with TRBJ1-5, with TRBD1 as a possible D gene (5 bases). The CDR3 length is 12 residues. Germline CDR1 SQVTM, CDR2 ANQGSEA. V was pared by 4 bases and J by 2 bases, with 6 bases between. CDR3 residues: CSVGGGNQPQHF. As DNA, the CDR3 is TGCAGCGTTGGAGGGGGCAATCAGCCCCAGCATTTT.

This clonotype was detected once. The rearrangement uses TRBV19 and TRBJ1-2; D may be TRBD1 (6 bases). The germline CDR1 and CDR2 sequences are LNHDA and SQIVND (reference sequence). Trimming took 6 bases from V and 5 from J, leaving 13 bases between them. The CDR3 loop spans 13 amino acids. CDR3 loop: CASSIGRGYGYTF. CDR3 in DNA: TGTGCCAGTAGCATCGGCAGGGGATATGGCTACACCTTC.

The chain joins TRBV30 to TRBJ2-5; no clear D gene. Looked up from germline, CDR1 is GTSNPN and CDR2 is SVGIG (reference sequence). V lost 2 bases and J lost 5, with 6 bases in between. This CDR3 comprises 11 residues. In nucleotides, the CDR3 is TGTGCCTGGAGTCCCCGGGAGACCCAGTACTTC. Translating gives CAWSPRETQYF.